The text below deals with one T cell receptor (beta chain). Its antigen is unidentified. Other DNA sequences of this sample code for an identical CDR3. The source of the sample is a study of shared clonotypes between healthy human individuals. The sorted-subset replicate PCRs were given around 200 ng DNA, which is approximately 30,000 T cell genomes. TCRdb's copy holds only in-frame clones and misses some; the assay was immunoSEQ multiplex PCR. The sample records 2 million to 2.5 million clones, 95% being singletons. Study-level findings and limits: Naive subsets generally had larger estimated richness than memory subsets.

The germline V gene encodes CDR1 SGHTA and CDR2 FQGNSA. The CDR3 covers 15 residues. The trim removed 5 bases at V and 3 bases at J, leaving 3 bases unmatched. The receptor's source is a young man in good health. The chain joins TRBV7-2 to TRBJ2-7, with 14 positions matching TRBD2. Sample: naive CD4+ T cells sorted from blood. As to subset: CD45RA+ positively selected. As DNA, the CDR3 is TGTGCCAGCAGCCCTGGGACTAGCGGGAGCTACGAGCAGTACTTC. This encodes CASSPGTSGSYEQYF.